Each of the 13 T cell receptor beta chains below was sequenced from the same sample in a study of T cell responses to AZD1222 COVID-19 vaccine. The method was immunoSEQ multiplex PCR; TCRdb's version includes in-frame clones alone and lacks a portion of them. The sample yields roughly 160,000 clones, approximately 93% seen once. Source: peripheral blood, taken on day 0 of AZD1222 vaccination. Receptors were obtained from an adult in good health.

This chain connects TRBV2 to TRBJ2-1, with a weak D call TRBD2 (6 bases). The V end was cut by 5 bases, the J end by 9 bases, with 11 bases between. Germline V gives CDR1 SNHLY, CDR2 FYNNEI. The CDR3 has 12 amino acids. Here the CDR3 reads CASSKMGGEQFF. Written as DNA, the CDR3 is TGTGCCAGCAGTAAGATGGGGGGTGAGCAGTTCTTC.

V usage is TRBV10-3 and J usage is TRBJ1-2; TRBD1 matches at 8 bases. V lost 0 bases and J lost 8; bases outside the gene matches: 8. The CDR3 is 15 residues long. Germline V gene lookup returns CDR1 ENHRY and CDR2 SYGVKD. Here the CDR3 DNA reads TGTGCCATCAGTGAGTCGATTCTGACAGGGGTAGGCTACACCTTC. Encoded protein: CAISESILTGVGYTF.

This chain uses TRBV5-4 with TRBJ1-5, with D perhaps TRBD1 (6 bases). The CDR3 spans 14 residues. Germline assignment: CDR1 SGHNT and CDR2 YYREEE (reference sequence). The V gene lost 2 bases and the J gene lost 8 bases, with 14 bases spanning the gap. CDR3 bases: TGTGCCAGCAGCTTACAGGGCTTACGGGAGCCCCAGCATTTT. Protein product: CASSLQGLREPQHF.

V gene TRBV6-2 or TRBV6-3 combines with J gene TRBJ1-6; a possible D gene is TRBD1 (6 bases). This CDR3 has 16 amino acids. Between the trimmed V and J ends, which lost 5 bases and 9 bases, there was a span of 20 bases. Germline loops: CDR1 MNHEY, CDR2 SVGEGT. For the CDR3, the DNA is TGTGCCAGCAGTAAAAGGAACCGGGACACTTCTTCACCCCTCCACTTT. Protein: CASSKRNRDTSSPLHF.

This chain uses TRBV7-6 with TRBJ1-6, with D unresolved. Per germline, CDR1 SGHVS and CDR2 FNYEAQ. V was pared by 2 bases and J by 0 bases, with 20 bases between. The CDR3 is 20 amino acids. The CDR3 coding sequence is TGTGCCAGCAGCTTATCCCCTCCGGACTTGTCTGGCTCCTATAATTCACCCCTCCACTTT. This sequence encodes CASSLSPPDLSGSYNSPLHF.

This clone was detected only once. The V and J genes are TRBV11-3 and TRBJ2-1, with 13 nucleotides matching TRBD2. CDR1 SGHNT and CDR2 YENEEA come from the germline V gene. V dropped 1 base and J dropped 9; count of bases not matched to a gene: 6. This CDR3 is built from 16 residues. The CDR3 loop is CASSLVLAGGSGEQFF. The CDR3 nucleotides read TGTGCCAGCAGCTTAGTACTAGCGGGGGGGTCCGGTGAGCAGTTCTTC. Drawing the rest from reference TRBV11-3 and TRBJ2-1, the complete variable domain is EAGVVQSPRYKIIEKKQPVAFWCNPISGHNTLYWYLQNLGQGPELLIRYENEEAVDDSQLPKDRFSAERLKGVDSTLKIQPAELGDSAVYLCASSLVLAGGSGEQFFGPGTRLTVL.

The J gene is TRBJ2-2, the V gene TRBV6-1; no firm D call. This CDR3 comprises 15 residues. Germline CDR1 is MNHNS and CDR2 is SASEGT. V lost 0 bases to trimming and J lost 3 bases, with 8 bases between them. CDR3 sequence reads: CASSEALTYTGELFF. The CDR3 DNA reads TGTGCCAGCAGTGAAGCGCTGACCTACACCGGGGAGCTGTTTTTT.

The rearrangement uses TRBV4-1 and TRBJ1-4; no clear D gene. V lost 4 bases, J lost 8 bases, and 11 bases lay in between. Per germline, CDR1 MGHRA and CDR2 YSYEKL. This CDR3 has 13 residues. The CDR3, as DNA: TGCGCCAGCAGCCTGGTAGCCGGGGAAAAACTGTTTTTT. This encodes CASSLVAGEKLFF.

The V gene is TRBV5-1, the J gene TRBJ2-1; D not resolved. V was cut by 0 bases and J by 7 bases, with 11 bases left in between. CDR1 is SGHRS, CDR2 YFSETQ, per germline. The CDR3 covers 14 residues. CDR3 sequence reads: CASSLVGVENEQFF. The DNA of the CDR3 is TGCGCCAGCAGCTTGGTTGGAGTTGAAAATGAGCAGTTCTTC.

The chain uses TRBV6-2 or TRBV6-3 and TRBJ1-1; a possible D gene is TRBD1 (5 bases). The CDR3 runs 14 residues. Germline V gene sequence: CDR1 MNHEY, CDR2 SVGEGT. V lost 2 bases to trimming and J lost 3 bases, with 10 bases between them. CDR3 nucleotides: TGTGCCAGCAGTTACGGGGGAGGGGACACTGAAGCTTTCTTT. It is translated as CASSYGGGDTEAFF.

The chain couples TRBV6-5 to TRBJ1-2, with D tentatively TRBD1 (5 bases). Per the germline V gene, CDR1 is MNHEY and CDR2 is SVGAGI. The CDR3 consists of 13 residues. Trimming shortened V by 4 bases and J by 4 bases, and 10 bases separated the two germline ends. The CDR3, as DNA: TGTGCCAGCAGTTCCTCCGGGGGCTATGGCTACACCTTC. Its protein product is CASSSSGGYGYTF.

The chain employs TRBV25-1 and TRBJ1-6; D remains ambiguous. Trimming took 2 bases from V and 9 from J, leaving 11 bases between them. This CDR3 has 14 amino acids. The germline V gene encodes CDR1 MGHDK and CDR2 SYGVNS. CDR3 DNA: TGTGCCAGCAGTGAAATTGGCCTATCTTCACCCCTCCACTTT. Translated, it gives CASSEIGLSSPLHF.

CDR3 nucleotides: TGTGCCATCAGTGATCAGAGCGGGGGAAACACTGAAGCTTTCTTT. Translation: CAISDQSGGNTEAFF. The chain recombines TRBV10-3 with TRBJ1-1; D is possibly TRBD1 (5 bases). V lost 3 bases to trimming and J lost 2 bases, with 13 bases between them. Germline loops: CDR1 ENHRY, CDR2 SYGVKD. The CDR3 is 15 residues long.